The entry below gives a single T cell receptor (beta chain) sequence along with its context. What it binds is not known. The sample comes from a study of CD8 T cells in ankylosing spondylitis. Notes on the study in general: Some motif variants had been reported before (in reactive arthritis synovial fluid and blood). Enrichment of disease-linked clones was reportedly significant in matched ankylosing spondylitis synovial fluid. The authors found the disease-linked clones to be CD8+ and relatively rare in peripheral blood.

TCRdb used MiXCR to reprocess the 5' RACE reads, holding one entry per CDR3 protein. The sample shows under 170,000 distinct CDR3 sequences, about 42% of them seen only once. Germline CDR1 reads DFQATT; CDR2 reads SNEGSKA (reference sequence). With V trimmed by 6 bases and J by 7 bases, 9 bases remained unmatched. The CDR3 totals 13 residues. Sequenced sample: synovial fluid, either unsorted or a sorted T cell fraction (not recorded which). The TCR was taken from a male donor with ankylosing spondylitis. The chain joins TRBV20-1 to TRBJ1-2; TRBD1 agrees at 9 bases. CDR3 loop: CSAGPGQGSGYTF. The CDR3 coding sequence is TGCAGTGCGGGACCGGGACAGGGAAGTGGCTACACCTTC.